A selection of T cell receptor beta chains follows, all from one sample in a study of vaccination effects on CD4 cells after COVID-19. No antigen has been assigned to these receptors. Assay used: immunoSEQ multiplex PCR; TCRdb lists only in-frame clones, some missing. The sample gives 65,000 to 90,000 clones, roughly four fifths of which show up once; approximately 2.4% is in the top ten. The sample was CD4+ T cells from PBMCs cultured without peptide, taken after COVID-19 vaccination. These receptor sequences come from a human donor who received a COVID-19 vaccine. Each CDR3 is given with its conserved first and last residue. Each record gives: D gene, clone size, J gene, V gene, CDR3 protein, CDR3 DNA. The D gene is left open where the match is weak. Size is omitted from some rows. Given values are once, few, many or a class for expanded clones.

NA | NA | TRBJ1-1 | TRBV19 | CASSPPIRIANTEAFF | TGTGCCAGTAGCCCCCCGATCCGGATAGCGAACACTGAAGCTTTCTTT
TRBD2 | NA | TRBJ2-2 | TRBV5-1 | CASSTLAAANTGELFF | TGCGCCAGCAGTACACTAGCGGCGGCGAACACCGGGGAGCTGTTTTTT
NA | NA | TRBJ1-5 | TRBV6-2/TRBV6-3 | CASSYTGIGQPQHF | TGTGCCAGCAGTTACACAGGGATCGGGCAGCCCCAGCATTTT
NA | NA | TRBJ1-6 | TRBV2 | CASRRRGGENSPLHF | TGTGCCAGCAGGAGGAGGGGTGGTGAAAATTCACCCCTCCACTTT
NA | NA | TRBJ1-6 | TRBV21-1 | CASSRGGGLQNSPLHF | TGTGCCAGCAGCAGAGGCGGGGGTTTGCAAAATTCACCCCTCCACTTT
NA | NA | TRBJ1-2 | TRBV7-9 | CASSLGVGYGYTF | TGTGCCAGCAGCTTAGGGGTCGGCTATGGCTACACCTTC
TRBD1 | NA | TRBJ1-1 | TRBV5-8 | CASSLVFGTANTEAFF | TGTGCCAGCAGCTTGGTTTTCGGGACAGCAAACACTGAAGCTTTCTTT
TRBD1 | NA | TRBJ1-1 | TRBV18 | CASSPAGGNTEAFF | TGTGCCAGCTCACCAGCAGGGGGGAACACTGAAGCTTTCTTT
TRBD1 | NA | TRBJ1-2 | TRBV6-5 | CATRQGANYGYTF | TGTGCCACAAGACAGGGGGCTAACTATGGCTACACCTTC
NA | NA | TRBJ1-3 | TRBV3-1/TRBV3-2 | CASSQSRGNTIYF | TGTGCCAGCAGCCAATCTCGTGGAAACACCATATATTTT
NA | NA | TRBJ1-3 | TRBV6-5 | CASSYSGQGNTIYF | TGTGCCAGCAGTTACTCAGGGCAAGGAAACACCATATATTTT
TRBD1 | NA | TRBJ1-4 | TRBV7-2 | CASSSRPGTGYEKLFF | TGTGCCAGCAGCTCTCGACCCGGGACAGGGTATGAAAAACTGTTTTTT
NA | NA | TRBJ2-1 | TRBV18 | CASSPSGLTRSEQFF | TGTGCCAGCTCACCCTCGGGACTCACACGCAGTGAGCAGTTCTTC
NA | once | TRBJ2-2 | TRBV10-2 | CASSWGGRGTGELFF | TGCGCCTCGTCGTGGGGGGGCCGGGGCACCGGGGAGCTGTTTTTT
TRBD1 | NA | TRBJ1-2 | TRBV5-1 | CASSYGTGGNGYTF | TGCGCCAGCAGCTATGGGACAGGGGGCAATGGCTACACCTTC
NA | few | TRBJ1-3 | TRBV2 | CASSDRAGNTIYF | TGTGCCAGCAGTGACAGGGCTGGAAACACCATATATTTT
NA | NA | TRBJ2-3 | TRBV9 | CASSVRGARDTQYF | TGTGCCAGCAGCGTACGGGGGGCCAGAGATACGCAGTATTTT
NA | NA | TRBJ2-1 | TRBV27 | CASKVRELSNEQFF | TGTGCCAGCAAGGTGAGGGAACTATCGAATGAGCAGTTCTTC
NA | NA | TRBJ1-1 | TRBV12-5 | CASGLVGRGTEAFF | TGTGCTAGTGGTTTGGTAGGTCGGGGGACTGAAGCTTTCTTT
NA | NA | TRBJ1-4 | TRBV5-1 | CASSLFGGAGEKLFF | TGCGCCAGCAGCCTTTTTGGGGGCGCGGGTGAAAAACTGTTTTTT
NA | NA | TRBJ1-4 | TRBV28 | CASSFGINEKLFF | TGTGCCAGCAGTTTCGGGATTAATGAAAAACTGTTTTTT
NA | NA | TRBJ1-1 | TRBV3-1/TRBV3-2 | CASSQEKVSRALNTEAFF | TGTGCCAGCAGCCAAGAGAAAGTCAGCAGGGCTCTAAATACTGAAGCTTTCTTT
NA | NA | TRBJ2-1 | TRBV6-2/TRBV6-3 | CASSSRRDEQFF | TGTGCCAGCAGTTCACGCCGCGATGAGCAGTTCTTC
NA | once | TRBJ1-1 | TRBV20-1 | CSASATQGAEAFF | TGCAGTGCTAGTGCCACACAGGGCGCTGAAGCTTTCTTT
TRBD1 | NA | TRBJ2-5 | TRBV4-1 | CASSQTPGGGKTQYF | TGCGCCAGCAGCCAAACCCCAGGGGGCGGAAAGACCCAGTACTTC
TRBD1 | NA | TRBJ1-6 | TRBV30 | CAWSGTGVNSPLHF | TGTGCCTGGAGCGGGACAGGGGTGAATTCACCCCTCCACTTT
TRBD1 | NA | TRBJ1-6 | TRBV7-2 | CASSHQGANSPLHF | TGTGCCAGCAGCCATCAGGGGGCCAATTCACCCCTCCACTTT
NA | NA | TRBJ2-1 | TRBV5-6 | CASSLLGGEEQFF | TGTGCCAGCAGCTTGCTGGGGGGAGAGGAGCAGTTCTTC
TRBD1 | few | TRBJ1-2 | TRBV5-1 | CASSPPDRAADGYTF | TGCGCCAGCAGCCCGCCGGACAGGGCGGCGGATGGCTACACCTTC
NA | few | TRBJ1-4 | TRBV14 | CASSQGGRLRGEKLFF | TGTGCCAGCAGCCAAGGGGGTAGGCTACGGGGTGAAAAACTGTTTTTT
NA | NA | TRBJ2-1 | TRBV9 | CASSVGTYNNEQFF | TGTGCCAGCAGCGTAGGGACTTATAACAATGAGCAGTTCTTC
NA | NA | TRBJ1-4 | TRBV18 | CASSLGSATNEKLFF | TGTGCCAGCTCACTGGGGTCTGCAACTAATGAAAAACTGTTTTTT
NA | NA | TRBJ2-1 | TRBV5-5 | CASSFSRGEGSSYNEQFF | TGTGCCAGCAGCTTCTCCAGGGGGGAAGGATCGTCCTACAATGAGCAGTTCTTC
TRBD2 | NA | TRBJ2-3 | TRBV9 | CASSTSAASGGARTDTQYF | TGTGCCAGCAGCACCTCAGCGGCTAGCGGGGGTGCCAGAACAGATACGCAGTATTTT
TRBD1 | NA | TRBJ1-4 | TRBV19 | CASSSTGGTNEKLFF | TGTGCCAGTAGTTCCACAGGGGGCACTAATGAAAAACTGTTTTTT
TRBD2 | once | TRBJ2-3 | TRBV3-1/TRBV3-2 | CASSYTSGSTDTQYF | TGTGCCAGCAGCTACACTAGCGGAAGCACAGATACGCAGTATTTT
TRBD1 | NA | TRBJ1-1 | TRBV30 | CAWSRGRTEAFF | TGTGCCTGGAGTAGGGGGCGGACTGAAGCTTTCTTT
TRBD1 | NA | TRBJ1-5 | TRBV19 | CASTRTGDLWDSNQPQHF | TGTGCCAGTACCCGGACAGGGGATTTATGGGATAGCAATCAGCCCCAGCATTTT
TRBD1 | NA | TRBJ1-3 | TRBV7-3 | CASSSTGGYGNTIYF | TGTGCCAGCAGCTCGACAGGGGGTTATGGAAACACCATATATTTT
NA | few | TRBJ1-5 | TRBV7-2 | CASSFDAQALPQHF | TGTGCCAGCAGCTTTGATGCCCAAGCTCTGCCCCAGCATTTT
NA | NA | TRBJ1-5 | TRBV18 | CASSPPDQPQHF | TGTGCCAGCTCACCACCGGATCAGCCCCAGCATTTT
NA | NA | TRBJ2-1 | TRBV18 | CASSPLQGRVNEQFF | TGTGCCAGCTCACCATTACAGGGGAGGGTCAATGAGCAGTTCTTC
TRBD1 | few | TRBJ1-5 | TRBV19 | CASSIQTGVGQPQHF | TGTGCCAGTAGCATTCAGACAGGGGTAGGACAGCCCCAGCATTTT
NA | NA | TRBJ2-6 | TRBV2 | CASSFERSSGANVLTF | TGTGCCAGCAGCTTTGAGAGAAGCTCTGGGGCCAACGTCCTGACTTTC
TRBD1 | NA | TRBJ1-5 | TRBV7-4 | CASSGRSGTGLSQPQHF | TGTGCCAGCAGCGGGCGATCCGGGACAGGGTTGAGTCAGCCCCAGCATTTT
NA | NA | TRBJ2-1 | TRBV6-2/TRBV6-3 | CASSYGDSRYNEQFF | TGTGCCAGCAGTTACGGCGACAGTAGATACAATGAGCAGTTCTTC
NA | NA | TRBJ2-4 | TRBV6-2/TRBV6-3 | CASSRDGTDIQYF | TGTGCCAGCAGCCGAGACGGGACGGACATTCAGTACTTC
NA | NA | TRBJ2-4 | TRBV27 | CASSLLQGGAKNIQYF | TGTGCCAGCAGTTTACTCCAGGGGGGAGCCAAAAACATTCAGTACTTC
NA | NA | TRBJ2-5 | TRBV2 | CASSDGRAVETQYF | TGTGCCAGCAGTGACGGCAGGGCAGTAGAGACCCAGTACTTC
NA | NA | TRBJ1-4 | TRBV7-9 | CASSLRRTAGGNEKLFF | TGTGCCAGCAGCTTACGGCGGACGGCCGGGGGTAATGAAAAACTGTTTTTT
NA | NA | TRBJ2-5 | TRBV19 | CASSTGAFNLQTQYF | TGTGCCAGTAGTACCGGGGCCTTCAACCTACAGACCCAGTACTTC
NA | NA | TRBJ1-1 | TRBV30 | CAWSRQATTEAFF | TGTGCCTGGAGTAGACAGGCGACCACTGAAGCTTTCTTT
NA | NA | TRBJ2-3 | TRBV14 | CASSQDSGRTDGYF | TGTGCCAGCAGCCAAGATTCAGGTCGCACAGATGGGTATTTT